Following are 24 T cell receptor beta chains from one sample sequenced in a study of identifying expanded T cells in peripheral blood. The method was immunoSEQ multiplex PCR; TCRdb's version includes in-frame clones alone and lacks a portion of them. Among around 91,000 clones listed, about 87% were seen once. The sequencing input was blood. The receptors here all came from a person aged 18 to 70 in good health.

The count of this clone is one. The CDR3 region has the DNA TGTGCCAGTAGGATACAGGGGGCGCATACTGAAGCTTTCTTT. Amino acids: CASRIQGAHTEAFF. The V gene is TRBV19, the J gene TRBJ1-1; 9 bases are shared with TRBD1. V lost 6 bases and J lost 5; bases outside the gene matches: 7. The CDR3 has 14 residues. CDR1 is LNHDA, CDR2 SQIVND, per germline (reference sequence).

The V gene is TRBV5-1, the J gene TRBJ2-2; D is undetermined. Germline CDR1 is SGHRS and CDR2 is YFSETQ. Trimming pared 0 bases from V and 4 bases from J, leaving 4 bases between. This CDR3 has 13 residues. Here the CDR3 DNA reads TGCGCCAGCAGCTTGGACGGCACCGGGGAGCTGTTTTTT. It encodes CASSLDGTGELFF.

This chain links TRBV5-4 with TRBJ1-1; a weak D match, TRBD1 (5 bases). CDR1 and CDR2 (germline): SGHNT, YYREEE (reference sequence). This CDR3 is built from 15 residues. Trimming stripped 4 bases from V and 0 bases from J, with 13 bases between. The CDR3 DNA reads TGTGCCAGCAGCCCCCGGGGGGAGATGAACACTGAAGCTTTCTTT. Translated: CASSPRGEMNTEAFF. Full variable domain (missing parts from reference TRBV5-4 and TRBJ1-1): ETGVTQSPTHLIKTRGQQVTLRCSSQSGHNTVSWYQQALGQGPQFIFQYYREEENGRGNFPPRFSGLQFPNYSSELNVNALELDDSALYLCASSPRGEMNTEAFFGQGTRLTVV.

The chain joins TRBV2 to TRBJ2-7, with 7 bases fitting TRBD2. V dropped 7 bases and J dropped 0; count of bases not matched to a gene: 6. CDR3 length equals 14 residues. CDR1 is SNHLY, CDR2 FYNNEI, per germline. The DNA of the CDR3 is TGTGCCAGCAATGGGGGGGGGACCTCCTACGAGCAGTACTTC. It is translated as CASNGGGTSYEQYF.

The chain is built from TRBV11-2 and TRBJ2-7, with 8 bases aligning to TRBD2. Germline V gene sequence: CDR1 SGHAT, CDR2 FQNNGV. The CDR3 spans 14 residues. V gave up 5 bases and J gave up 5 bases; unmatched junction bases: 8. The CDR3 region has the DNA TGTGCCAGCAGCGTCAGCGGGAGAATCAACGAGCAGTACTTC. It codes for CASSVSGRINEQYF.

The chain couples TRBV5-4 to TRBJ1-1; TRBD1 agrees at 7 bases. Looked up from germline, CDR1 is SGHNT and CDR2 is YYREEE (reference sequence). V lost 4 bases and J lost 0; bases outside the gene matches: 3. The CDR3 totals 14 residues. The CDR3 reads CASSRGQLNTEAFF. The CDR3 DNA reads TGTGCCAGCAGCCGGGGACAGCTGAACACTGAAGCTTTCTTT.

The chain links TRBV6-5 to TRBJ2-5; 8 bases match TRBD1. The V segment lost 8 bases and the J segment 0 bases; nucleotides outside the gene matches: 5. The germline gives CDR1 MNHEY, CDR2 SVGAGI. The CDR3 has 14 residues. The CDR3, as DNA: TGTGCCAGCGGTGACAGGGGACACCAAGAGACCCAGTACTTC. Encoded protein: CASGDRGHQETQYF.

V is TRBV12-5 and J is TRBJ2-5; 11 positions agree with TRBD2. Germline V CDR1 and CDR2: LGHNT, FRNRAP. This CDR3 has 15 residues. V lost 6 bases to trimming and J lost 4 bases; unmatched junction nucleotides: 7. Here the CDR3 DNA reads TGTGCTAGTGGGAAGGGACTAGCGGTGGCAGAGACCCAGTACTTC. Its protein product is CASGKGLAVAETQYF.

This clone was seen a handful of times. The chain joins TRBV19 to TRBJ1-1; D remains ambiguous. The CDR3 length is 10 residues. The V and J ends lost 10 bases and 8 bases respectively, with 11 bases between them. CDR1 is LNHDA, CDR2 SQIVND, per germline (reference sequence). DNA of the CDR3: TGTGCCACCGCAGACGTAGAAGCTTTCTTT. The encoded protein is CATADVEAFF.

The chain is built from TRBV9 and TRBJ1-2; D perhaps matches TRBD1 (5 bases). The CDR3 contains 14 residues. Germline assignment: CDR1 SGDLS and CDR2 YYNGEE. V dropped 0 bases and J dropped 9 bases, with 15 bases sitting between them. For the CDR3, the DNA is TGTGCCAGCAGCGTAGGGACGGGGGAGATGCGCTACACCTTC. Encoded protein: CASSVGTGEMRYTF.

The genes are TRBV21-1 and TRBJ2-2; the DNA was not used to check the table's D call, TRBD1. TRBV21-1 has pseudogene status. The CDR3 has 19 amino acids. DNA for the CDR3: TGTGCCAGCAGCAAACAAAAAGTTTGGGGACAGGATTGGACCGGGGAGCTGTTTTTT. As protein: CASSKQKVWGQDWTGELFF.

This clone has a single count. The V and J genes are TRBV6-6 and TRBJ2-5; 7 nucleotides agree with TRBD1. This CDR3 is 15 amino acids long. Germline values: CDR1 MNHNY, CDR2 SVGAGI (reference sequence). The trim removed 0 bases at V and 2 bases at J, leaving 3 bases unmatched. This CDR3 reads CASSYSAGGQETQYF. In DNA form, the CDR3 reads TGTGCCAGCAGTTACTCGGCAGGGGGACAAGAGACCCAGTACTTC.

This chain joins TRBV6-5 and TRBJ1-2, with D possibly matching TRBD1 (5 bases). Germline CDR1 and CDR2: MNHEY and SVGAGI. Trimming pared 10 bases from V and 4 bases from J, leaving 10 bases between. The CDR3 sequence is 11 residues long. CDR3 nucleotides: TGTGCCACCAGACAGACCTATGGCTACACCTTC. Translating it yields CATRQTYGYTF.

The rearrangement joins TRBV15 to TRBJ1-5, with 7 bases identical to TRBD1. The CDR3 has 15 residues. Germline-derived CDR1 and CDR2 are LNHNV and YYDKDF (reference sequence). V was clipped by 1 base and J by 0 bases; unmatched bases: 0. The CDR3 sequence is CATSRAGGSNQPQHF. For the CDR3, the DNA is TGTGCCACCAGCAGAGCAGGGGGTAGCAATCAGCCCCAGCATTTT.

J is TRBJ2-6 and V is TRBV7-3; a possible D gene is TRBD1 (6 bases). The ends were cut back, 4 bases at V and 0 bases at J, with 16 bases in the middle. Germline values: CDR1 SGHTA, CDR2 FQGTGA. The CDR3 consists of 18 residues. This chain's CDR3 is CASSSLPDSTSGANVLTF. The CDR3 nucleotides are TGTGCCAGCAGCTCCCTACCGGACAGTACCTCTGGGGCCAACGTCCTGACTTTC.

The V gene is TRBV30, the J gene TRBJ2-1; the D gene is possibly TRBD2 (5 bases). V lost 4 bases and J lost 5, with 15 bases in between. The CDR3 consists of 14 residues. Germline V gene lookup returns CDR1 GTSNPN and CDR2 SVGIG (reference sequence). CDR3 region: CAWMPLAAHNEQFF. The CDR3 DNA sequence: TGTGCCTGGATGCCTCTAGCCGCCCACAATGAGCAGTTCTTC.

The V call is TRBV6-1, the J call TRBJ1-2; D not resolved. Trimming stripped 2 bases from V and 1 base from J, with 5 bases between. The CDR3 is 13 amino acids. Germline CDR1 reads MNHNS; CDR2 reads SASEGT. In nucleotides, the CDR3 is TGTGCCAGCAGTGAACTGGATAACTATGGCTACACCTTC. The encoded protein is CASSELDNYGYTF.

This chain joins TRBV2 and TRBJ1-1, with D uncertain. Germline V gives CDR1 SNHLY, CDR2 FYNNEI. V was shortened by 7 bases and J by 2 bases, with 20 bases between the two germline ends. The CDR3 is made up of 16 amino acids. In DNA form, the CDR3 reads TGTGCCAGCAAGTCTAGTTATCGAGGAAGAAACACTGAAGCTTTCTTT. Translating gives CASKSSYRGRNTEAFF.

In this sample, this clone turned up once. The chain is built from TRBV29-1 and TRBJ1-1, with a weak D call TRBD1 (6 bases). The CDR3 extends over 12 amino acids. Trimming took off 3 bases at V and 3 bases at J, with 8 bases between the two ends. CDR1 and CDR2 (germline): SQVTM, ANQGSEA. The CDR3 loop reads CSVDPGDTEAFF. The CDR3 nucleotides read TGCAGCGTTGACCCAGGGGACACTGAAGCTTTCTTT.

V gene TRBV28 combines with J gene TRBJ2-7; tentatively, D is TRBD1 (6 bases). The CDR3 is made up of 14 amino acids. V was pared by 5 bases and J by 3 bases, with 14 bases between. Germline CDR1 MDHEN, CDR2 SYDVKM. The CDR3 coding sequence is TGTGCCAGCAGTCCGGCAGGGGTTCTCTACGAGCAGTACTTC. Amino acids: CASSPAGVLYEQYF.

V gene TRBV9 combines with J gene TRBJ2-1; 12 bases match TRBD2. Trimming cost V 0 bases and J 5 bases; bases outside gene matches: 3. Germline V gene lookup returns CDR1 SGDLS and CDR2 YYNGEE. The length of the CDR3 is 16 residues. The CDR3 region is CASSVGLAGVDNEQFF. For the CDR3, the DNA is TGTGCCAGCAGCGTAGGACTAGCGGGAGTTGACAATGAGCAGTTCTTC. The variable domain in full, with the rest retrieved from reference TRBV9 and TRBJ2-1, is DSGVTQTPKHLITATGQRVTLRCSPRSGDLSVYWYQQSLDQGLQFLIQYYNGEERAKGNILERFSAQQFPDLHSELNLSSLELGDSALYFCASSVGLAGVDNEQFFGPGTRLTVL.

The chain recombines TRBV9 with TRBJ2-3; D is unclear. With 3 bases removed from V and 2 bases from J, the gap between germline ends came to 10 bases. The V gene's germline CDR1 is SGDLS and CDR2 YYNGEE. CDR3 size: 14 residues. CDR3 DNA sequence: TGTGCCAGCAGCGCGCAGCCAAACACAGATACGCAGTATTTT. Encoded protein: CASSAQPNTDTQYF.

This chain links TRBV2 with TRBJ2-1; 13 bases are shared with TRBD2. This CDR3 comprises 15 residues. J lost 9 bases, V lost 5 bases, and 7 bases had no gene match. The germline gives CDR1 SNHLY, CDR2 FYNNEI. This chain's CDR3 is CASSQGLAGVAEQFF. In DNA form, the CDR3 reads TGTGCCAGCAGTCAAGGACTAGCGGGAGTGGCTGAGCAGTTCTTC.

CDR3 DNA: TGTGCCAGCAGCTTAGAAAGGCTAGCAGCCGGGGAGCTGTTTTTT. Its protein is CASSLERLAAGELFF. The gene calls are TRBV7-2 and TRBJ2-2, with D possibly TRBD2 on 5 matching bases. This CDR3 has 15 amino acids. V gave up 1 base and J gave up 6 bases, with 12 bases separating them. The germline V gene has CDR1 SGHTA and CDR2 FQGNSA. Full variable domain (missing parts from reference TRBV7-2 and TRBJ2-2): GAGVSQSPSNKVTEKGKDVELRCDPISGHTALYWYRQSLGQGLEFLIYFQGNSAPDKSGLPSDRFSAERTGGSVSTLTIQRTQQEDSAVYLCASSLERLAAGELFFGEGSRLTVL.